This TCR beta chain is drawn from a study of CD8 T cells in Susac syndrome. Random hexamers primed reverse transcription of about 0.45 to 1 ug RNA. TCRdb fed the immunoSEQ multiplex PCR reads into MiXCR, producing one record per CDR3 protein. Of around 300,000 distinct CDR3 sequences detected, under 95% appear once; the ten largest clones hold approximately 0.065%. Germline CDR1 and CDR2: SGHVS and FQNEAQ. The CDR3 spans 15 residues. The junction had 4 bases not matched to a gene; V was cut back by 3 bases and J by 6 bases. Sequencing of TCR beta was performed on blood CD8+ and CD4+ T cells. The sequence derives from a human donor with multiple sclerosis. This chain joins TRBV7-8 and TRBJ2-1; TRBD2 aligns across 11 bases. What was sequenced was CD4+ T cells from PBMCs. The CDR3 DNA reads TGTGCCAGCAGCTTTAGCGGGGGGGCCCTCAATGAGCAGTTCTTC. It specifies CASSFSGGALNEQFF.